This T cell receptor (beta chain) was documented in a study of CD8 T cells in ankylosing spondylitis. TCRdb re-analysed the 5' RACE reads in MiXCR, keeping a single row per CDR3 protein. Here the sample spans 100,000 to 150,000 distinct CDR3 sequences, about an eighth being singletons. This clonotype was picked up many times. Germline CDR1 reads MNHEY; CDR2 reads SMNVEV (reference sequence). CDR3 length: 18 residues. After removal of 5 bases from V and 2 bases from J, the junction contained 12 bases not matched to a gene. Sequences were obtained from blood, either unsorted or a sorted T cell fraction (not recorded which). This chain joins TRBV27 and TRBJ2-7; 13 positions match TRBD2. This receptor was taken from a female donor with ankylosing spondylitis or in good health (not recorded which). The CDR3 reads CASSRTGLAGKSPYEQYF. CDR3 DNA sequence: TGTGCCAGCAGTAGGACGGGACTAGCGGGGAAGAGCCCCTACGAGCAGTACTTC.